What follows are 25 T cell receptor beta chains derived from one specimen sequenced in a study of shared clonotypes between healthy human individuals. Generated by immunoSEQ multiplex PCR, the TCRdb table keeps only in-frame clones and is missing some. The repertoire holds over 850,000 clones, with approximately 78% as singletons. Material for sequencing was memory CD4+ T cells from PBMCs. Subset of the sample: CD45RA-negative fraction. These receptor sequences come from a young man in good health. Some clones in this sample may be carry-over from other donors' samples.

The gene calls are TRBV21-1 and TRBJ1-5; the table calls TRBD1, which could not be checked here. TRBV21-1 is deemed a pseudogene. This CDR3 comprises 18 residues. The CDR3 region is CASLSEDRGLRSNQPQHF. In DNA, the CDR3 is TGTGCCAGCCTCTCCGAGGACAGGGGGCTGAGGAGCAATCAGCCCCAGCATTTT.

V usage is TRBV6-1 and J usage is TRBJ1-1; D may be TRBD1 (6 bases). Trimming left V 8 bases short and J 4 bases short, with 14 bases between. Germline V lookup: CDR1 MNHNS, CDR2 SASEGT. This CDR3 spans 13 amino acids. Here the CDR3 DNA reads TGTGCCAGCGCTCGCAGGGGAGTCACTGAAGCTTTCTTT. Translated, it gives CASARRGVTEAFF.

This clone occurred a few times. The chain has TRBV6-1 and TRBJ2-1; TRBD2 matches 12 bases. Germline V CDR1 and CDR2: MNHNS, SASEGT. With V trimmed by 7 bases and J by 4 bases, 5 bases remained unmatched. This CDR3 region has 15 residues. The CDR3 sequence is CASNTLAGGYNEQFF. CDR3 nucleotide sequence: TGTGCCAGCAATACCCTAGCGGGAGGGTACAATGAGCAGTTCTTC.

CDR3 sequence: CASSTTSPGGRQPQHF. DNA of the CDR3: TGTGCCAGCAGTACCACGAGTCCAGGCGGGAGGCAGCCCCAGCATTTT. The chain recombines TRBV28 with TRBJ1-5, with D unresolved. CDR3 length equals 16 residues. V gave up 5 bases and J gave up 7 bases, with 21 bases separating them. Germline V gives CDR1 MDHEN, CDR2 SYDVKM.

The gene calls are TRBV27 and TRBJ1-2; D is possibly TRBD1 (5 bases). Germline V gene lookup returns CDR1 MNHEY and CDR2 SMNVEV (reference sequence). This CDR3 is built from 13 residues. The V gene lost 4 bases and the J gene lost 4 bases, with 10 bases spanning the gap. The CDR3 DNA reads as TGTGCCAGCAGTTCGGAGGGGACCTATGGCTACACCTTC. Its protein product is CASSSEGTYGYTF.

In regard to this clone: Given a far larger clone just one base away, this is likely a sequencing read error. The identical CDR3 is also encoded by other nucleotide sequences in the sample. CDR3 in DNA: TGTGCCTGGAGTGGGACAGGCACCGAAGCTTTCTTT. Translating gives CAWSGTGTEAFF. The chain combines TRBV30 with TRBJ1-1, with 7 bases fitting TRBD1. The germline V gene has CDR1 GTSNPN and CDR2 SVGIG (reference sequence). The CDR3 covers 12 residues. J gave up 8 bases and V 1 base, and 4 bases lay outside the gene matches.

The chain combines TRBV30 with TRBJ2-1; 8 bases match TRBD2. The J segment lost 6 bases and the V segment lost 2 bases, leaving 3 bases of the junction unmatched. Germline-derived CDR1 and CDR2 are GTSNPN and SVGIG (reference sequence). The CDR3 spans 13 residues. The chain's CDR3 is CAWSMGTSNEQFF. The DNA for the CDR3 is TGTGCCTGGAGTATGGGGACTAGCAATGAGCAGTTCTTC.

With respect to this clone: The junction shows a germline mismatch at one end, possibly a read error. The chain employs TRBV4-3 and TRBJ1-1; D ambiguous. Germline lookup yields CDR1 LGHNA and CDR2 YSLEER. This CDR3 is 14 amino acids long. The CDR3 DNA sequence: TGCGCCAGCAGCCACGTCGACGGGAACAGTGAAGCTTTCTTT. Its translation: CASSHVDGNSEAFF.

This clone occurred a few times. V gene TRBV10-3 combines with J gene TRBJ2-6; 8 bases are a match to TRBD2. CDR1 is ENHRY, CDR2 SYGVKD, per germline. The trim removed 0 bases at V and 2 bases at J, leaving 0 bases unmatched. The CDR3 is 16 amino acids. The CDR3 coding sequence is TGTGCCATCAGTGAGTCAGCGGGGGCTGGGGCCAACGTCCTGACTTTC. This sequence encodes CAISESAGAGANVLTF.

In regard to this clone: The same CDR3 is also encoded by other DNA sequences in this sample. This chain uses TRBV6-1 with TRBJ1-4, with D possibly being TRBD1 (5 bases). Between the trimmed V and J ends, which lost 1 base and 7 bases, there was a span of 10 bases. CDR3 size: 14 residues. CDR1 MNHNS and CDR2 SASEGT come from the germline V gene. The CDR3 sequence: CASSEGGAGEKLFF. CDR3 nucleotides: TGTGCCAGCAGTGAAGGGGGCGCGGGTGAAAAACTGTTTTTT.

This rearrangement joins TRBV28 to TRBJ2-2, with no clear D. The CDR3 spans 13 residues. The V gene lost 8 bases and the J gene lost 4 bases, with 11 bases spanning the gap. Looked up from germline, CDR1 is MDHEN and CDR2 is SYDVKM. The CDR3 reads CASQDWSTGELFF. Written as DNA, the CDR3 is TGTGCCAGCCAGGATTGGAGCACCGGGGAGCTGTTTTTT.

V gene TRBV4-2 combines with J gene TRBJ2-2, with 7 bases that match TRBD2. This CDR3 has 16 amino acids. With 0 bases clipped from V and 1 base from J, the junction kept 2 bases outside the gene matches. CDR1 is LGHNA, CDR2 YNFKEQ, per germline. The CDR3: CASSQEASGNTGELFF. The CDR3 bases are TGTGCCAGCAGCCAAGAGGCTAGCGGGAACACCGGGGAGCTGTTTTTT.

This chain links TRBV30 with TRBJ1-1, with D unclear. The length of the CDR3 is 13 residues. V was clipped by 4 bases and J by 1 base, with 10 bases between them. Per the germline V gene, CDR1 is GTSNPN and CDR2 is SVGIG (reference sequence). CDR3: CAWISRRNTEAFF. The DNA for the CDR3 is TGTGCCTGGATATCACGGAGGAACACTGAAGCTTTCTTT.

This clone occurred a few times. The rearrangement joins TRBV10-3 to TRBJ2-5, with TRBD1 matching over 9 bases. The CDR3 has 15 amino acids. Looked up from germline, CDR1 is ENHRY and CDR2 is SYGVKD. V was pared by 4 bases and J by 5 bases, with 8 bases of the junction left unmatched. The CDR3 here is CAISAWGQGAETQYF. In DNA, the CDR3 is TGTGCCATCAGTGCCTGGGGACAGGGAGCGGAGACCCAGTACTTC.

The chain recombines TRBV10-2 with TRBJ2-1; 9 nucleotides agree with TRBD1. The CDR3 consists of 15 residues. Germline V gene data show CDR1 as WSHSY and CDR2 as SAAADI. With 6 bases clipped from V and 4 bases from J, the junction kept 7 bases outside the gene matches. The CDR3 DNA reads TGCGCCAGCAGCGAAGGGACAGGGCCTTACAATGAGCAGTTCTTC. Protein product: CASSEGTGPYNEQFF.

The chain employs TRBV5-1 and TRBJ2-3, with TRBD2 matching over 9 bases. Germline V gene sequence: CDR1 SGHRS, CDR2 YFSETQ. Trimming at V came to 2 bases and at J to 1 base, leaving 8 bases not matched to a gene. This CDR3 spans 17 amino acids. CDR3 sequence reads: CASSFLPLAGGTDTQYF. DNA of the CDR3: TGCGCCAGCAGCTTCCTCCCCTTAGCGGGGGGCACAGATACGCAGTATTTT.

In regard to this clone: Different DNA sequences within this sample yield the same CDR3. The gene calls are TRBV30 and TRBJ1-5; tentative D call: TRBD1 (5 bases). Germline lookup yields CDR1 GTSNPN and CDR2 SVGIG (reference sequence). The CDR3 runs to 14 residues. Between the trimmed V and J ends, which lost 0 bases and 3 bases, there was a span of 9 bases. DNA for the CDR3: TGTGCCTGGAGTGTACGGGGGTACAATCAGCCCCAGCATTTT. Translation gives CAWSVRGYNQPQHF.

This chain's CDR3 is CASSADTGEEKLFF. The DNA of the CDR3 is TGTGCCAGCAGTGCCGACACAGGGGAGGAAAAACTGTTTTTT. The J gene is TRBJ1-4, the V gene TRBV2, with TRBD1 identical over 7 bases. V lost 4 bases and J lost 8; bases outside the gene matches: 7. Germline V CDR1 and CDR2: SNHLY, FYNNEI. The CDR3 consists of 14 residues.

J is TRBJ2-5 and V is TRBV7-2, with TRBD1 matching 9 bases. Germline V gene sequence: CDR1 SGHTA, CDR2 FQGNSA. Trimming removed 6 bases from V and 6 bases from J; junction bases left unmatched: 5. The CDR3 totals 13 residues. The CDR3 here is CASRVTGGKTQYF. The CDR3 DNA reads TGTGCCAGCAGGGTGACAGGGGGGAAGACCCAGTACTTC.

The chain is built from TRBV7-2 and TRBJ2-2, with 7 bases that match TRBD2. V lost 4 bases to trimming and J lost 6 bases; unmatched junction nucleotides: 2. This CDR3 is built from 13 residues. Germline V CDR1 and CDR2: SGHTA, FQGNSA. CDR3 DNA sequence: TGTGCCAGCAGCTCAGGACTAGCCGGGGAGCTGTTTTTT. Translated: CASSSGLAGELFF.

This chain links TRBV29-1 with TRBJ2-1, with TRBD2 identical over 10 bases. Per germline, CDR1 SQVTM and CDR2 ANQGSEA. CDR3 size: 13 residues. Trimming at V came to 7 bases and at J to 7 bases, leaving 7 bases not matched to a gene. The CDR3 reads CSGASGRGNEQFF. CDR3 DNA sequence: TGCAGCGGAGCTAGCGGGAGAGGGAATGAGCAGTTCTTC.

This clone was seen a few times. This rearrangement joins TRBV14 to TRBJ2-5; TRBD2 might be the D (6 bases). V lost 5 bases and J 0 bases, leaving 16 bases between the germline ends. CDR3 length equals 16 residues. Per the germline V gene, CDR1 is SGHDN and CDR2 is FVKESK. CDR3 DNA sequence: TGTGCCAGCAGCTACGGGGGAGCCGTCTACCAAGAGACCCAGTACTTC. Its translation: CASSYGGAVYQETQYF.

The chain has TRBV28 and TRBJ1-5; D gene ambiguous. This CDR3 region has 12 residues. Germline CDR1 MDHEN, CDR2 SYDVKM. V was pared by 8 bases and J by 5 bases, with 10 bases between. DNA for the CDR3: TGTGCCAGCGGTAGGCTTTATCAGCCCCAGCATTTT. It yields the protein CASGRLYQPQHF.

The V and J genes are TRBV28 and TRBJ2-7; 13 bases match TRBD2. The CDR3 has 17 residues. Losses at the gene ends were 5 bases for V and 3 bases for J; bases not matched to a gene: 10. CDR1 and CDR2 from the germline V gene are MDHEN and SYDVKM. This CDR3 reads CASSRILAGGDLYEQYF. In DNA form, the CDR3 reads TGTGCCAGCAGTAGAATACTAGCGGGAGGGGATCTCTACGAGCAGTACTTC.

In its sample, this clone was seen once. Other DNA sequences in this specimen translate into the identical CDR3. The chain recombines TRBV5-1 with TRBJ2-1; 9 positions agree with TRBD2. Germline lookup yields CDR1 SGHRS and CDR2 YFSETQ. V trimming: 0 bases; J trimming: 1 base; junction bases outside the gene matches: 2. The CDR3 consists of 16 residues. This CDR3 reads CASSLGAGGSYNEQFF. For the CDR3, the DNA is TGCGCCAGCAGCTTGGGAGCGGGAGGTTCCTACAATGAGCAGTTCTTC. The entire variable domain, with the rest obtained from reference TRBV5-1 and TRBJ2-1, is as follows: KAGVTQTPRYLIKTRGQQVTLSCSPISGHRSVSWYQQTPGQGLQFLFEYFSETQRNKGNFPGRFSGRQFSNSRSEMNVSTLELGDSALYLCASSLGAGGSYNEQFFGPGTRLTVL.